This T cell receptor (beta chain) appears in the sequencing data of a study of sequential checkpoint blockade in melanoma. As for the study in general: First-line arms were nivolumab then ipilimumab, or the reverse, randomized 1:1. After both sequences, patients received maintenance nivolumab.

Treatment denoted: randomized to nivolumab then ipilimumab (arm A) or the reverse (arm B). No patient had prior DNA-damaging chemotherapy. Live CD3+CD8+ CD19− CD56− cells were sorted from PBMCs. The CDR3 consists of 16 residues. The germline gives CDR1 LGHNA, CDR2 YSLEER. The J segment lost 0 bases and the V segment lost 2 bases, leaving 6 bases of the junction unmatched. Sequenced by immunoSEQ multiplex PCR; TCRdb stores in-frame clones only, minus some. The table has fewer than 30,000 clones, 75% to 85% seen once. The material was CD8+ T cells sorted from blood (inferred from file names), obtained from a patient given nivolumab and ipilimumab in sequence. The TCR was taken from a human donor with melanoma. The chain employs TRBV4-3 and TRBJ1-1; 7 bases align to TRBD1. The CDR3 nucleotides read TGCGCCAGCAGCCAAACTACAGGGGTCTTGAACACTGAAGCTTTCTTT. Translation gives CASSQTTGVLNTEAFF.